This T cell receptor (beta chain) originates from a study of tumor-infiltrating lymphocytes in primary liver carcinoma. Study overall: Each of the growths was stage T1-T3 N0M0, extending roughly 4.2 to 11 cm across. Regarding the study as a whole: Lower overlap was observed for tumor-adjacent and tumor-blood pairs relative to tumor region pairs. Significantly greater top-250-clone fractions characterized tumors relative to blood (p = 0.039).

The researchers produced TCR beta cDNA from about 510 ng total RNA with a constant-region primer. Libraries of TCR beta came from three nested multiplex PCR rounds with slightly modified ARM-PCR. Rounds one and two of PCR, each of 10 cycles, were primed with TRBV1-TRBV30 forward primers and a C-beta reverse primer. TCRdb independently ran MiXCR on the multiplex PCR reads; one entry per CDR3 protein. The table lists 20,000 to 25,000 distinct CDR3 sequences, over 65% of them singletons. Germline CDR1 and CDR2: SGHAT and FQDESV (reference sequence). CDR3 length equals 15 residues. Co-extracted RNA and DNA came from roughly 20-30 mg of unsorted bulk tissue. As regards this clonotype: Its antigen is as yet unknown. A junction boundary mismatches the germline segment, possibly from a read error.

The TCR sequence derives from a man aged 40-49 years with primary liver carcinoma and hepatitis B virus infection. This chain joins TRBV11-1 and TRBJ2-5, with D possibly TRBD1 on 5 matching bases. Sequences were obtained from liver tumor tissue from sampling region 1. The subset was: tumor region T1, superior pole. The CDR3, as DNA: TGTGCCAGCAGCTTGGATGTACAGGTTAGAGAGACCCATTACTTC. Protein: CASSLDVQVRETHYF.